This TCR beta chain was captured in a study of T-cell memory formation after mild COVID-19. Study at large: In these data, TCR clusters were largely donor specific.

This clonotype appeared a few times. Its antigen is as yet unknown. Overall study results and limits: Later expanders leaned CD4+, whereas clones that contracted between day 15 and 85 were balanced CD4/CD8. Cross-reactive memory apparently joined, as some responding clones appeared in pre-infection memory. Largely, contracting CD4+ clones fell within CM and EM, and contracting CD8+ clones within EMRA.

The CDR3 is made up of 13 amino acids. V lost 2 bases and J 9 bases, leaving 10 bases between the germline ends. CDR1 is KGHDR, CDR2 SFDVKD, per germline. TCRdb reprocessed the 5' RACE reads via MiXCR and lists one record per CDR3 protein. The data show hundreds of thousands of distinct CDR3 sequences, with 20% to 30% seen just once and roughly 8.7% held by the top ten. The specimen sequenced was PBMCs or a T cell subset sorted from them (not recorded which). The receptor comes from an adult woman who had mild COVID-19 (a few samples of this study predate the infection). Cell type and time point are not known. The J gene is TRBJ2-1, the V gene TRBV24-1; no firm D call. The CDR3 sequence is CATSDSPRVEQFF. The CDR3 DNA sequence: TGTGCCACCAGTGATTCCCCCCGGGTTGAGCAGTTCTTC.